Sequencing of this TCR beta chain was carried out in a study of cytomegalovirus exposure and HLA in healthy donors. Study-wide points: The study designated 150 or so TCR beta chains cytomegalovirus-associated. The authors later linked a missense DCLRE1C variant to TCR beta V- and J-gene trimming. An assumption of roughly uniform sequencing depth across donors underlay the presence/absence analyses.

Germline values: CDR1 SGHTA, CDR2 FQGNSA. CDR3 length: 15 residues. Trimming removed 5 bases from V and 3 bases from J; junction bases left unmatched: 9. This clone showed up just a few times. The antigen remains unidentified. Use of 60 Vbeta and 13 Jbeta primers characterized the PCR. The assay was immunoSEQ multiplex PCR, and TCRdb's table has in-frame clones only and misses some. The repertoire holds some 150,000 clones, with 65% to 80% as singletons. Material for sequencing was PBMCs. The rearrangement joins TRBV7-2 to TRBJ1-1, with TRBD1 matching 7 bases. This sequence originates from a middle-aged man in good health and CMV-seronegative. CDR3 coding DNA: TGTGCCAGCAGCCGCCGGACAGGAGGGGACACTGAAGCTTTCTTT. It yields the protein CASSRRTGGDTEAFF.